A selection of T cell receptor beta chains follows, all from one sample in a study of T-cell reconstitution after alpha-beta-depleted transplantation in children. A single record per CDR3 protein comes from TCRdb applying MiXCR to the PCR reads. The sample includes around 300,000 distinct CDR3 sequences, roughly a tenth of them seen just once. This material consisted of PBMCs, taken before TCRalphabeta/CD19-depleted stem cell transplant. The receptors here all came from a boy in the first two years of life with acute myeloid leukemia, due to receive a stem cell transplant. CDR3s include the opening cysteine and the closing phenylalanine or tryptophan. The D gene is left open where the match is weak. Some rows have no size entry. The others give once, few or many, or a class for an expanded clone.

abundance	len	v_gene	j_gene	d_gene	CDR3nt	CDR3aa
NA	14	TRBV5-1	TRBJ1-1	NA	TGCGCCAGCACTCTGGGGGGCTCGGAAACTGAAGCTTTCTTT	CASTLGGSETEAFF
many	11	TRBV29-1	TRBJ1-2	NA	TGCAGCGTTGTAGGGGGGCGAGGCTACACCTTC	CSVVGGRGYTF
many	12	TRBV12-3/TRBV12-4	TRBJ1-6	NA	TGTGCCAGCAGTTTACGACCCCTTGCGCTCCACTTT	CASSLRPLALHF
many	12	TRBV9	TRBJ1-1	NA	TGTGCCAGCAGCGGACGGGGGGAACAAGCTTTCTTT	CASSGRGEQAFF
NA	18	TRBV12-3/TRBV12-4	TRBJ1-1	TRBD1	TGTGCCAGCAGTTTAGCAACAGGGGGCGCGACCCGGGGCACTGAAGCTTTCTTT	CASSLATGGATRGTEAFF
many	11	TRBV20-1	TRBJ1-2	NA	TGCAGTGTGGTAACCTTCTATGGCTACACCTTC	CSVVTFYGYTF
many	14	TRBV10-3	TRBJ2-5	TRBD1	TGTGCCATCCGACGCGACAGGGGCCAAGAGACCCAGTACTTC	CAIRRDRGQETQYF
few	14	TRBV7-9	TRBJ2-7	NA	TGTGCCAGCAGCTGGTTTGGCAGGGCGGGCGAGCAGTACTTC	CASSWFGRAGEQYF
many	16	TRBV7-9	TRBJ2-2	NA	TGTGCCAGCAGCTTAGCGCCGGGAGCGGACACCGGGGAGCTGTTTTTT	CASSLAPGADTGELFF
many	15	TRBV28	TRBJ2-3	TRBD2	TGTGCCAGCAGTTTGAGGCAGGGAGGGTTAGATACGCAGTATTTT	CASSLRQGGLDTQYF
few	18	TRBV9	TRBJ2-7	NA	TGTGCCAGCAGCGTAGGTCTTCGACCCAAGCTAGAGCCCTACGAGCAGTACTTC	CASSVGLRPKLEPYEQYF
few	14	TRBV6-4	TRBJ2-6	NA	TGTGCCAGCAGTGACATGGCTGGGGCCAACGTCCTGACTTTC	CASSDMAGANVLTF
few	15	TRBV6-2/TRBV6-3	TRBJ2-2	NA	TGTGCCAGCAGTTACCTCGGACACATCACCGGGGAGCTGTTTTTT	CASSYLGHITGELFF
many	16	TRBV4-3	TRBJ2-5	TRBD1	TGCGCCAGCAGTGAGATTCACAGGGGGCGGGGAGAGACCCAGTACTTC	CASSEIHRGRGETQYF
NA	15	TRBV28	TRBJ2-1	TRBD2	TGTGCCAGCAAGATCCCGGGACTAGACGAAGATGAGCAGTTCTTC	CASKIPGLDEDEQFF
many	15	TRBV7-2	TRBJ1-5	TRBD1	TGTGCCAGCAGCTCCCGGACAGGGGTGCGTCAGCCCCAGCATTTT	CASSSRTGVRQPQHF
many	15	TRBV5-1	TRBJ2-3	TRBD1	TGCGCCAGCAGCAGAGACAGGGGGGCGGCAGATACGCAGTATTTT	CASSRDRGAADTQYF
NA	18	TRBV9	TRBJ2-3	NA	TGTGCCAGCAGCGTAGAGGCGCGAAGGCCTGTACGCACAGATACGCAGTATTTT	CASSVEARRPVRTDTQYF
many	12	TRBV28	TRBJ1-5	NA	TGTGCCAGCTGCCCCGAACGGCAGCCCCAGCATTTT	CASCPERQPQHF
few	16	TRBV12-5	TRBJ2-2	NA	TGTGCTAGTGGCCCGGGGTGGCTAGCGATTCCCGGGGAGCTGTTTTTT	CASGPGWLAIPGELFF
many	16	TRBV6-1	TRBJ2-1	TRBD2	TGTGCCAGCAGATTGCTAGCGGGAGGGCTATACAATGAGCAGTTCTTC	CASRLLAGGLYNEQFF
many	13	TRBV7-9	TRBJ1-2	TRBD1	TGTGCCAGCAGCTGGGACAGATTGAATGGCTACACCTTC	CASSWDRLNGYTF
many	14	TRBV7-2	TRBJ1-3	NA	TGTGCCAGCAGCGGATACGGGTCTGGAAACACCATATATTTT	CASSGYGSGNTIYF
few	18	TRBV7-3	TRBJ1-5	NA	TGTGCCAGCAGCTTCCTGGCAGGGCCATTGTATAGCAATCAGCCCCAGCATTTT	CASSFLAGPLYSNQPQHF
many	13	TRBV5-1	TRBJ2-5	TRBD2	TGCGCCAGCAGAACCGGGACTAGCGCGACCCAGTACTTC	CASRTGTSATQYF
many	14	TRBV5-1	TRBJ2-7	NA	TGCGCCAGCAGCTTGGGGAGCGGCCCCTACGAGCAGTACTTC	CASSLGSGPYEQYF
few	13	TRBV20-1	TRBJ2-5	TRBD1	TGCAGTGCTAGGATGACAGGGCGTGAGACCCAGTACTTC	CSARMTGRETQYF
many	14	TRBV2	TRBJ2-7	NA	TGTGCCAGCAGACTAGTCCTTAGCTCCTACGAGCAGTACTTC	CASRLVLSSYEQYF
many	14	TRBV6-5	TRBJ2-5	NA	TGTGCCAGCAGTTTTTATTCTTGGGAAGAGACCCAGTACTTC	CASSFYSWEETQYF
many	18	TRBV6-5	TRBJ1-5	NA	TGTGCCAGCAGTTACTTACCTCGAGAGTTTTTTAGAGATCAGCCCCAGCATTTT	CASSYLPREFFRDQPQHF
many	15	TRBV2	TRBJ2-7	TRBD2	TGTGCCAGCAGTGACCTGCGGGGGGACTCCTACGAGCAGTACTTC	CASSDLRGDSYEQYF
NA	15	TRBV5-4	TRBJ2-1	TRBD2	TGTGCCAGCAGCTCCGGGACTAGGGGGAGAAATGAGCAGTTCTTC	CASSSGTRGRNEQFF
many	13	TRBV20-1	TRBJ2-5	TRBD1	TGCAGTGCTCGCGACAGGGGGCTGCGGACCCAGTACTTC	CSARDRGLRTQYF
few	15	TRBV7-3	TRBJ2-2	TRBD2	TGTGCCAGCAGCTGGACTAGCGGGGGCACCGGGGAGCTGTTTTTT	CASSWTSGGTGELFF
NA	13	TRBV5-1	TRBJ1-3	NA	TGCGCCAGCAGCTTCACGCCTGGAAACACCATATATTTT	CASSFTPGNTIYF
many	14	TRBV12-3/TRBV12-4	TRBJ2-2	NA	TGTGCCAGCAGCTCCTGGCCTCTCGGCCAGGAGCTGTTTTTT	CASSSWPLGQELFF
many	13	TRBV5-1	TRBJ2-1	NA	TGCGCCAGCAGCTTGTTTCAGGGCAATGAGCAGTTCTTC	CASSLFQGNEQFF
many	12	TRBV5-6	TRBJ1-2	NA	TGTGCCAGCAGCTGGGGATACTATGGCTACACCTTC	CASSWGYYGYTF
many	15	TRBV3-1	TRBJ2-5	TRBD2	TGTGCCAGCAGCCATTTTGCGGGGGGTAGAGAGACCCAGTACTTC	CASSHFAGGRETQYF
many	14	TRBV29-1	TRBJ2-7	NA	TGCAGCGTTACACCCGGACTTATCTCCTACGAGCAGTACTTC	CSVTPGLISYEQYF
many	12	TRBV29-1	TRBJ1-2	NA	TGCAGCGTTGAGGGGGGGTCCTATGGCTACACCTTC	CSVEGGSYGYTF
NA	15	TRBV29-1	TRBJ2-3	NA	TGCAGCGTTCCCGGACCACGGTGGGACACAGATACGCAGTATTTT	CSVPGPRWDTDTQYF
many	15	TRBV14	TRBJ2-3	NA	TGTGCCAGCAGCCATAAGGGGCTTAGCACAGATACGCAGTATTTT	CASSHKGLSTDTQYF
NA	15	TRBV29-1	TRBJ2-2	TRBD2	TGCTGCGTTTTGGCCCCCCGGGGGGGCACCGGGGAGCTGTTTTTT	CCVLAPRGGTGELFF
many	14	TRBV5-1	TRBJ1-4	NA	TGCGCCAGCAGCTTGGTCAGCTTTAATGAAAAACTGTTTTTT	CASSLVSFNEKLFF
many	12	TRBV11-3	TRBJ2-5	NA	TGTGCCAGCAGAAGAGCGGAAGAGACCCAGTACTTC	CASRRAEETQYF
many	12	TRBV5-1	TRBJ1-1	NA	TGCGCCAGCAGCTATCCCGCCGGGACAGCTTTCTTT	CASSYPAGTAFF
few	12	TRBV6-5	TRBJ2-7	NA	TGTGCCAGCAGTTACCCCCCTGACGAGCAGTACTTC	CASSYPPDEQYF